The clone carrying this TCR beta chain was seen a handful of times. Antigen specificity is unknown. This entry comes from a study of T cells in Graves' hyperthyroidism and ophthalmopathy. General study results and limits: Most expanded thyroid clonotypes above 0.001 recurred in blood.

Exclusion criteria comprised uncontrolled infection, other autoimmune disease, pregnancy or lactation. Out of around 10 ml of fresh peripheral blood came the PBMCs. The source material, RNA transcripts, was used to amplify TCR beta CDR3 regions. In the first-round RT-PCR of the TCR CDR3, the HTBI primer set was used. TCRdb reprocessed the multiplex PCR reads via MiXCR and lists one record per CDR3 protein. This sample carries 450,000 to 500,000 distinct CDR3 sequences, about 20% of them seen once, and the ten largest clones take around 50%. Sequencing used blood. This TCR derives from an older woman with Graves' ophthalmopathy.

CDR3 residues: CASSLMAGGNTGELFF. The DNA of the CDR3 is TGTGCCAGCAGCTTAATGGCGGGAGGCAACACCGGGGAGCTGTTTTTT. The rearrangement uses TRBV7-6 and TRBJ2-2; the match to TRBD2 covers 8 bases. This CDR3 spans 16 amino acids. Germline V gene lookup returns CDR1 SGHVS and CDR2 FNYEAQ. V shed 2 bases and J 2 bases; nucleotides not matched to a gene: 4.